These T cell receptor beta chains were read from a single sample in a study of cytomegalovirus exposure and HLA in healthy donors. Produced via immunoSEQ multiplex PCR; TCRdb's table is partial and in-frame only. The repertoire table contains approximately 190,000 clones. The specimen sequenced was PBMCs. The source is a boy aged 5-17 years in good health and CMV-seronegative. Both conserved end residues are part of each CDR3. The D gene is left open where the match is weak.

V gene	D gene	J gene	CDR3 DNA	CDR3 protein
TRBV7-2	.	TRBJ1-2	TGTGCCAGCAGCTTAGTTCCCGCACATAGCCACCAGCCACCTTATGGCTACACCTTC	CASSLVPAHSHQPPYGYTF
TRBV11-2	.	TRBJ1-1	TGTGCCAGCAGCTTAGAAGGGCGGGGAGAAGCTTTCTTT	CASSLEGRGEAFF
TRBV5-4	TRBD1	TRBJ2-1	TGTGCCAGCAGCTCCTTCCGACAGGGGGCGCCCCATGAGCAGTTCTTC	CASSSFRQGAPHEQFF
TRBV19	TRBD1	TRBJ1-2	TGTGCCAGTACCCTCGGACAGGCCTCTAACTATGGCTACACCTTC	CASTLGQASNYGYTF
TRBV27	.	TRBJ1-6	TGTGCCAGCAGGGACGGACAGAGAGCCCTCCACTTT	CASRDGQRALHF
TRBV14	.	TRBJ2-7	TGTGCCAGCAGCGCACAGGGGACTTACGAGCAGTACTTC	CASSAQGTYEQYF
TRBV6-5	TRBD2	TRBJ2-1	TGTGCCAGCAGTTACGGGACTAGCGGTTACAATGAGCAGTTCTTC	CASSYGTSGYNEQFF
TRBV6-1	.	TRBJ2-6	TGTGCCAGCAGTGGTTTACTAGACGGAGTCTCTGGGGCCAACGTCCTGACTTTC	CASSGLLDGVSGANVLTF
TRBV6-1	.	TRBJ1-5	TGTGCCAGCAGTCCTACCCGGAGCAATCAGCCCCAGCATTTT	CASSPTRSNQPQHF
TRBV6-1	TRBD1	TRBJ1-2	TGTGCCAGCAGTGCTTCGACAGGGGGCTATGGCTACACCTTC	CASSASTGGYGYTF
TRBV19	.	TRBJ1-3	TGTGCCAGTAGCACGGACAGCTCCTCTGGAAACACCATATATTTT	CASSTDSSSGNTIYF
TRBV6-5	.	TRBJ1-4	TGTGCCAGCAGGGACAGCGGTAATGAAAAACTGTTTTTT	CASRDSGNEKLFF
TRBV10-3	.	TRBJ1-1	TGTGCCATCAGTGATATAGACTCGAACACTGAAGCTTTCTTT	CAISDIDSNTEAFF
TRBV2	TRBD1	TRBJ1-5	TGTGCCAGCAGTGATGAGTCCTGGAGGCGACAGGGGCGTGTTTTCCTTCAGCCCCAGCATTTT	CASSDESWRRQGRVFLQPQHF
TRBV19	TRBD2	TRBJ2-3	TGTGCCAGTAGTATGTTTCTTTTGGGAGGGGACGGAAGCACAGATACGCAGTATTTT	CASSMFLLGGDGSTDTQYF
TRBV15	.	TRBJ1-3	TGTGCCACCAGCAGAGCTAAGGGAGCCCGATCTGGAAACACCATATATTTT	CATSRAKGARSGNTIYF
TRBV5-1	.	TRBJ2-3	TGCGCCAGCAGCTTGGTGTCACTAGCAGAAGATACGCAGTATTTT	CASSLVSLAEDTQYF
TRBV5-1	TRBD1	TRBJ1-3	TGCGCCAGCAGCTTGGGGGACAGGGTTTCTGGAAACACCATATATTTT	CASSLGDRVSGNTIYF
TRBV19	.	TRBJ2-2	TGTGCCAGTACCCAAGGAGGGGGGGGTCCGACCGGGGAGCTGTTTTTT	CASTQGGGGPTGELFF
TRBV30	.	TRBJ1-1	TGTGCCTGGGGCTTTCGGGACACCTATGGAGCTTTCTTT	CAWGFRDTYGAFF
TRBV6-4	.	TRBJ2-5	TGTGCCAGCAGTGAGTCGGCAGGAACTCAAGAGACCCAGTACTTC	CASSESAGTQETQYF
TRBV19	.	TRBJ2-3	TGTGCCAGTAAAGAGGTAGATACGCAGTACTTT	CASKEVDTQYF
TRBV5-1	TRBD2	TRBJ2-2	TGCGCCAGCAGCTTGGATATAGCGGGGGACGCCGGGGAGCTGTTTTTT	CASSLDIAGDAGELFF
TRBV29-1	TRBD1	TRBJ1-2	TGCAGCGTGACCCGGACAGGGGCTAACTATGGCTACACCTTC	CSVTRTGANYGYTF
TRBV30	.	TRBJ1-5	TGTGCCTGGAGCGGGTCTTCTCATAGCAATCAGCCCCAGCATTTT	CAWSGSSHSNQPQHF
TRBV27	.	TRBJ2-7	TGTGCCAGCAGTAGCCACGCCCCTGGTTACGAGCAGTACTTC	CASSSHAPGYEQYF
TRBV19	.	TRBJ1-2	TGTGCCAGTAGTATAGTTCCTCGACGCGGCAACTATGGCTACACCTTC	CASSIVPRRGNYGYTF
TRBV30	.	TRBJ1-2	TGTGCCTGGAGTGTTCAGGTGGCGAACTATGGCTACACCTTC	CAWSVQVANYGYTF
TRBV2	.	TRBJ2-5	TGTGCCAGCAGTGCCGCGGGGGCGCCAGGGGCCCAGTACTTC	CASSAAGAPGAQYF
TRBV29-1	.	TRBJ2-5	TGCAGCGTTGGAACATTCGGGGAGACCCAGTACTTC	CSVGTFGETQYF
TRBV5-1	TRBD1	TRBJ2-6	TGCGCCAGCAGCCCGGGACAGCCTGGGGCCAACGTCCTGACTTTC	CASSPGQPGANVLTF
TRBV5-1	TRBD1	TRBJ2-3	TGCGCCAGCAGCTTTCAGGGACAGACCACAGATACGCAGTATTTT	CASSFQGQTTDTQYF
TRBV4-1	.	TRBJ2-7	TGCGCCAGCAGCCAAGCCCCTACCGCGAACTACGAGCAGTACTTC	CASSQAPTANYEQYF
TRBV5-1	.	TRBJ1-5	TGCGCCAGCAGCTTGGGCGGGGGGAATCAGCCCCAGCATTTT	CASSLGGGNQPQHF
TRBV2	.	TRBJ2-7	TGTGCCAGCAGTGAATGGCAGTCGACATCCTACGAGCAGTACTTC	CASSEWQSTSYEQYF
TRBV7-8	.	TRBJ2-3	TGTGCCAGCAGCTTAGAGGGCGCGGGCCGGAGGGTTGTTACGCAGTATTTT	CASSLEGAGRRVVTQYF
TRBV30	TRBD1	TRBJ1-1	TGTGCCTGGAGTCGGGACAGGGTCTCGACTGAAGCTTTCTTT	CAWSRDRVSTEAFF
TRBV28	.	TRBJ1-1	TGTGCCAGCAGTTCTCCCATGTACTGGAACACTGAAGCTTTCTTT	CASSSPMYWNTEAFF
TRBV28	.	TRBJ1-5	TGTGCCAGCAGTTTAGTTGGGCTGGGCAATCAGCCCCAGCATTTT	CASSLVGLGNQPQHF
TRBV6-5	.	TRBJ1-2	TGTGCCAGCAGAGGGCAGGGTGAAGACGGCTACACCTTC	CASRGQGEDGYTF
TRBV29-1	.	TRBJ2-7	TGCAGCGTAGTGGCGGGTTATTTATCCTACGAGCAGTACTTC	CSVVAGYLSYEQYF
TRBV7-6	.	TRBJ2-7	TGTGCCAGCAGCCCCTCTGGGGCCGAGCAGTACTTC	CASSPSGAEQYF
TRBV30	.	TRBJ1-4	TGTGCCTGGAGTGCGCCTCTCGGACACGTTAATGAAAAACTGTTTTTT	CAWSAPLGHVNEKLFF
TRBV5-1	.	TRBJ1-1	TGCGCCAGCAGCTTGGATGGCGGCAGGGGCCACACTGAAGCTTTCTTT	CASSLDGGRGHTEAFF
TRBV5-1	.	TRBJ2-3	TGCGCCAGCAGCTTTTCGGCGGGGTCCCCAGATACGCAGTATTTT	CASSFSAGSPDTQYF
TRBV7-9	TRBD1	TRBJ1-1	TGTGCCAGCAGCCGACAGGGTGTGGACACTGAAGCTTTCTTT	CASSRQGVDTEAFF
TRBV12-5	TRBD1	TRBJ1-6	TGTGCTAGTGCGTTTACAGGGGATTCACCCCTCCACTTT	CASAFTGDSPLHF
TRBV6-5	.	TRBJ2-5	TGTGCCAGCAGTTACAAGGGCGGGGCCCCCCAAGAGACCCAGTACTTC	CASSYKGGAPQETQYF
TRBV12-5	.	TRBJ2-5	TGCGCTAGTGGCCCCCGTGGGGGGCAAGAGACCCAGTACTTC	CASGPRGGQETQYF
TRBV6-5	.	TRBJ2-7	TGTGCCAGCAGTTACTCGGGCGTCCACCATTACGAGCAGTACTTC	CASSYSGVHHYEQYF
TRBV6-5	TRBD1	TRBJ1-3	TGTGCCAGCAGTTACTCGGTGGGGGACAGCCGAAACACCATATATTTT	CASSYSVGDSRNTIYF
TRBV30	.	TRBJ2-7	TGTGCCTGGAGTCCGACAGGTAGGGCGAAATACGAGCAGTACTTC	CAWSPTGRAKYEQYF
TRBV6-5	.	TRBJ2-7	TGTGCCAGCAGTTACTCGAGCGGGCACTACGAGCAGTACTTC	CASSYSSGHYEQYF
TRBV12-5	.	TRBJ1-3	TGTGCTAGTGGTTTGGTCACAGGGAGCTCTGGAAGCACCATATATTTT	CASGLVTGSSGSTIYF
TRBV5-4	.	TRBJ1-1	TGTGCCAGCAGCTTGGGGGGAGGGAACACTGAAGCTTTCTTT	CASSLGGGNTEAFF
TRBV7-2	.	TRBJ1-6	TGTGCCAGCAGACAAAGGACTTTCTATAATTCACCCCTCCACTTT	CASRQRTFYNSPLHF
TRBV2	.	TRBJ1-1	TGTGCCAGCAGTGAGGTCCCCCTCGGGAAAACGAACACTGAAGCTTTCTTT	CASSEVPLGKTNTEAFF
TRBV19	.	TRBJ2-7	TGTGCCAGTAGTAGTCTGGGGGGGCCCTACGAGCAGTACTTC	CASSSLGGPYEQYF
TRBV18	.	TRBJ2-1	TGTGCCAGCTCACCACCGTGGGACACTAATGGGGGGGATGAGCAGTTCTTC	CASSPPWDTNGGDEQFF